This T cell receptor (beta chain) was identified during a study of OX40 agonist ivuxolimab in advanced cancers. Study-level points and caveats: At 0.1 to 3.0 mg/kg, clonal expansion of CD4+ and CD8+ blood T cells had occurred by week 6.

This clone appeared once. Its cognate antigen is unknown. TCRdb keeps only in-frame clones here, not all; method: immunoSEQ multiplex PCR. This table has roughly 40,000 clones, about 87% appearing once. The sample consisted of CD4+ or CD8+ T cells sorted from blood, taken in a trial of the OX40 agonist ivuxolimab. The receptor comes from an adult with an advanced solid tumor such as melanoma, head and neck, liver or kidney cancer.

CDR3 protein: CASSRGRAVGGELFF. Here the CDR3 DNA reads TGCGCCAGCAGCCGCGGGAGGGCCGTAGGCGGGGAGCTGTTTTTT. V is TRBV4-1 and J is TRBJ2-2; 9 nucleotides agree with TRBD2. Looked up from germline, CDR1 is MGHRA and CDR2 is YSYEKL. V gave up 4 bases and J gave up 7 bases; unmatched junction bases: 7. This CDR3 is built from 15 residues.